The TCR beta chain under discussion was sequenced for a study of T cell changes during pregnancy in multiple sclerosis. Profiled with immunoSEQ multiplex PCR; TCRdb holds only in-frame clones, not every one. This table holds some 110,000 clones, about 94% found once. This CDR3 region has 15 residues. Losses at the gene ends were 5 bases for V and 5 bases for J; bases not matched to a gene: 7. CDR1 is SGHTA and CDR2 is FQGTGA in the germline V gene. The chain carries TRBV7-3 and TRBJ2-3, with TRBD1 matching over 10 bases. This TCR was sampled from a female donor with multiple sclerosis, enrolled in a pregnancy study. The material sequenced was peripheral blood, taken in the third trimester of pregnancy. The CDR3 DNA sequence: TGTGCCAGCAGCCGAGACAGGGGGCAGGGAGATACGCAGTATTTT. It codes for CASSRDRGQGDTQYF.